Below, 2 T cell receptor beta chains from the same sample are listed, as sequenced in a study of regulatory T cells in long-lasting Graves disease (dated by TCRdb to the early 2020s). In light of the paper, this sample's time point label describes: newly diagnosed GD, antithyroid drugs for less than 3 months. RNA was extracted from PBMCs in TRIzol for both TCR sequencing and RNA sequencing. Library generation was performed with multiplex PCR. Reads for this sample came from an Illumina HiSeq 4000. iRepertoire HTBI primers and Arm-PCR amplification of CDR3 regions were used to construct TCR beta libraries. TCRdb reprocessed the public reads (quality trimming at Q25 with fastp, clone calling with MiXCR) and kept in-frame beta chains. All rows with the same CDR3 protein become a single entry with the most common DNA and genes. The sample table holds about 530,000 distinct CDR3 sequences, of which more than 15% were seen once. The ten largest clones take up 20% to 25% of the sample.

A further study also used this sample, focusing on T cells in Graves' hyperthyroidism and ophthalmopathy.

Sequences were derived from peripheral blood mononuclear cells (PBMCs), sampled at new diagnosis, from a patient treated with antithyroid drugs. The receptors derive from a woman aged 35-65 years with Graves disease. Donor details come from another sample of the same person, matched by shared clones.

V gene TRBV3-1 combines with J gene TRBJ1-1; TRBD1 is a possible D gene (5 bases). With 0 bases removed from V and 5 bases from J, the gap between germline ends came to 19 bases. The CDR3 loop spans 17 amino acids. Germline lookup yields CDR1 LGHDT and CDR2 YNNKEL (reference sequence). The CDR3 sequence: CASSQEKWGFGGTEAFF. As DNA, the CDR3 is TGTGCCAGCAGCCAAGAGAAGTGGGGATTTGGGGGGACTGAAGCTTTCTTT.

Many counts were recorded for this clonotype. V and J are TRBV7-9 and TRBJ1-1; D might be TRBD1 (5 bases). Deletions cut 2 bases from V and 5 bases from J, with 15 bases between. In germline, CDR1 is SEHNR, CDR2 FQNEAQ (reference sequence). The CDR3 loop spans 15 amino acids. The CDR3 DNA is TGTGCCAGCAGCTTACCCGGGCAGGGAGTAACTGAAGCTTTCTTT. Its translation is CASSLPGQGVTEAFF.